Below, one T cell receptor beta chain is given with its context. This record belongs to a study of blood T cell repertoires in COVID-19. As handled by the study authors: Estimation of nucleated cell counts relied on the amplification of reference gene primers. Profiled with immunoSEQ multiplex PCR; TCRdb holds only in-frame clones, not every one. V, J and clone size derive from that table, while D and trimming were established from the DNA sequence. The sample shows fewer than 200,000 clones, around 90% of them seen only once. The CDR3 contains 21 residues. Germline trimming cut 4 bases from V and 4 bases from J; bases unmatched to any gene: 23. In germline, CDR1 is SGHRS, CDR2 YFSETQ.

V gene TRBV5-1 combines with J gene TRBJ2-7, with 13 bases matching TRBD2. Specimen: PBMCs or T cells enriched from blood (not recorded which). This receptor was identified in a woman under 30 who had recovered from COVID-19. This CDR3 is CASSGTPLAARGLAGYYEQYF. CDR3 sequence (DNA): TGCGCCAGCAGCGGGACCCCGCTGGCAGCCCGGGGACTAGCGGGATATTACGAGCAGTACTTC.